The 24 T cell receptor beta chains in this list originate from one sample, sequenced in a study of T cells in Graves' hyperthyroidism and ophthalmopathy. What was amplified from RNA transcripts were TCR beta CDR3 regions. In the first-round RT-PCR of the TCR CDR3, the HTBI primer set was used. TCRdb re-called the multiplex PCR reads through MiXCR, storing one row per CDR3 protein. Altogether approximately 480,000 distinct CDR3 sequences are present, more than 20% being singletons, with the ten largest covering 26%. The sequenced sample was blood. These receptors were collected from a man aged 18 to 30 with Graves' hyperthyroidism.

To note about this clonotype: A much bigger clone sits one base away, suggesting this may be a read error. The chain couples TRBV6-1 to TRBJ2-5, with 14 bases fitting TRBD2. The CDR3 runs 15 residues. From germline, CDR1 is MNHNS and CDR2 SASEGT. CDR3 residues: CAGSPGTSGSETQYF. In DNA form, the CDR3 reads TGTGCCGGCAGTCCCGGGACTAGCGGGAGTGAGACCCAGTACTTC.

The rearrangement uses TRBV18 and TRBJ2-2; D gene ambiguous. CDR1 is KGHSH, CDR2 LQKENI, per germline. The germline V and J ends were trimmed by 6 bases and 4 bases, with 12 bases remaining between them. The length of the CDR3 is 14 residues. The CDR3 spells CASSEGFRTGELFF. The CDR3 nucleotides are TGTGCCAGCTCGGAAGGGTTCCGCACCGGGGAGCTGTTTTTT.

Only a few counts were recorded for this clonotype. The chain links TRBV6-5 to TRBJ1-5; D might be TRBD1 (5 bases). Trimming pared 0 bases from V and 8 bases from J, leaving 8 bases between. This CDR3 region has 13 residues. Germline V CDR1 and CDR2: MNHEY, SVGAGI. The DNA of the CDR3 is TGTGCCAGCAGTTACTCGGGAGGGGAGCCCCAGCATTTT. This codes for CASSYSGGEPQHF.

The chain carries TRBV7-2 and TRBJ2-7; no clear D. V was clipped by 5 bases and J by 6 bases, with 11 bases between them. This CDR3 comprises 12 residues. The germline gives CDR1 SGHTA, CDR2 FQGNSA. The CDR3 loop is CASSRLGSEQYF. CDR3 coding DNA: TGTGCCAGCAGCCGTCTGGGAAGCGAGCAGTACTTC.

This clonotype appeared once. The rearrangement links TRBV6-1 to TRBJ2-2; TRBD2 matches 10 bases. V shed 7 bases and J 7 bases; nucleotides not matched to a gene: 9. The CDR3 length is 15 residues. Germline V CDR1 and CDR2: MNHNS, SASEGT. The chain's CDR3 is CASIRLAGEGGELFF. The CDR3 DNA reads as TGTGCCAGCATCCGGCTAGCGGGAGAAGGCGGGGAGCTGTTTTTT.

This chain uses TRBV28 with TRBJ2-7; D not resolved. In germline, CDR1 is MDHEN, CDR2 SYDVKM. This CDR3 has 14 residues. V was cut by 5 bases and J by 3 bases, with 14 bases left in between. The CDR3 spells CASSPPRPYYEQYF. The CDR3 region has the DNA TGTGCCAGCAGTCCCCCTCGACCCTACTACGAGCAGTACTTC.

This clonotype was seen ten or more times. J is TRBJ2-5 and V is TRBV12-3 or TRBV12-4; 8 nucleotides align to TRBD1. CDR3 length: 13 residues. Trimming removed 2 bases from V and 9 bases from J; junction bases left unmatched: 5. The CDR3 DNA sequence: TGTGCCAGCAGTTTAAACAGGGGGAAGGCCCAGTACTTC. It is translated as CASSLNRGKAQYF.

This clonotype was observed many times. The chain employs TRBV12-5 and TRBJ2-2, with 8 nucleotides matching TRBD1. CDR1 and CDR2 (germline): LGHNT, FRNRAP. The CDR3 contains 16 residues. V shed 0 bases, J shed 6 bases, and the junction held 6 bases outside the gene matches. CDR3: CASGLVRTGLPGELFF. CDR3 sequence (DNA): TGTGCTAGTGGTTTGGTCCGGACAGGGCTGCCCGGGGAGCTGTTTTTT.

This clonotype was counted at least ten times. The CDR3 coding sequence is TGTGCCAGCAGTTTATGGCGGGGACAGGGCCGGCAGCCCCAGCATTTT. As protein: CASSLWRGQGRQPQHF. The chain joins TRBV28 to TRBJ1-5; 9 bases are shared with TRBD1. The CDR3 is 16 amino acids. V gave up 0 bases and J gave up 7 bases; unmatched junction bases: 7. Looked up from germline, CDR1 is MDHEN and CDR2 is SYDVKM.

This sequence joins TRBV4-2 and TRBJ2-7; 7 bases are shared with TRBD2. The J segment lost 9 bases and the V segment lost 0 bases, leaving 17 bases of the junction unmatched. In germline, CDR1 is LGHNA, CDR2 YNFKEQ. The length of the CDR3 is 17 residues. CDR3 sequence: CASSQERWRGKFTAQYF. CDR3 bases: TGTGCCAGCAGCCAAGAGAGATGGCGGGGGAAGTTCACAGCGCAGTACTTC.

This sequence joins TRBV27 and TRBJ2-5, with 7 bases lining up with TRBD1. The CDR3 is 17 residues long. V gave up 5 bases and J gave up 1 base; unmatched junction bases: 13. Germline loops: CDR1 MNHEY, CDR2 SMNVEV (reference sequence). The CDR3 spells CASSPFFGQERQETQYF. The CDR3, as DNA: TGTGCCAGCAGTCCCTTTTTCGGACAGGAACGCCAAGAGACCCAGTACTTC.

The sample holds many counts of this clonotype. The CDR3 DNA sequence: TGTGCCAGCAGTGACCCAACAGCGACAGGGCTTAACTATGGCTACACCTTC. Its protein product is CASSDPTATGLNYGYTF. The chain joins TRBV25-1 to TRBJ1-2, with TRBD1 matching 7 bases. Germline CDR1 is MGHDK and CDR2 is SYGVNS. The V gene end was trimmed by 3 bases and the J gene end by 1 base; junction bases not matched to a gene: 11. The CDR3 totals 17 residues.

This clonotype was detected ten times or more. V usage is TRBV5-1 and J usage is TRBJ1-2; D is uncertain. Between the trimmed V and J ends, which lost 2 bases and 4 bases, there was a span of 12 bases. The CDR3 consists of 14 residues. From germline, CDR1 is SGHRS and CDR2 YFSETQ. The CDR3 here is CASSLEGLGYGYTF. CDR3 DNA sequence: TGCGCCAGCAGCTTAGAGGGTCTCGGCTATGGCTACACCTTC.

At least ten counts were recorded for this clonotype. The V and J genes are TRBV9 and TRBJ2-7; TRBD1 matches at 7 bases. This CDR3 comprises 14 residues. Trimming took 0 bases from V and 2 from J; bases not matched to a gene: 2. CDR1 is SGDLS and CDR2 is YYNGEE in the germline V gene. CDR3 in DNA: TGTGCCAGCAGCGTAGGAGGGGGCACCTACGAGCAGTACTTC. Translated, it gives CASSVGGGTYEQYF.

This chain uses TRBV7-8 with TRBJ1-2; D call uncertain. With 1 base removed from V and 3 bases from J, the gap between germline ends came to 6 bases. Germline V gene lookup returns CDR1 SGHVS and CDR2 FQNEAQ. CDR3 length: 13 amino acids. CDR3 bases: TGTGCCAGCAGCTTAGACGTATACTATGGCTACACCTTC. Translating it yields CASSLDVYYGYTF. Complete variable domain (other parts from reference TRBV7-8 and TRBJ1-2): GAGVSQSPRYKVAKRGQDVALRCDPISGHVSLFWYQQALGQGPEFLTYFQNEAQLDKSGLPSDRFFAERPEGSVSTLKIQRTQQEDSAVYLCASSLDVYYGYTFGSGTRLTVV.

Comment on this clonotype: A read error may account for a junction end that differs from germline. The chain is built from TRBV6-1 and TRBJ1-5, with 7 bases that match TRBD1. The CDR3 has 14 residues. Germline CDR1 MNHNS, CDR2 SASEGT. The CDR3 DNA reads TGTGCCAGCAGTCCGGGACAGATCAATCAGCCCCAGCGTTTT. This encodes CASSPGQINQPQRF.

This clonotype was seen at least ten times. The rearrangement uses TRBV10-3 and TRBJ1-2; TRBD1 agrees at 7 bases. CDR3 length: 14 residues. Germline V gene sequence: CDR1 ENHRY, CDR2 SYGVKD. J was trimmed by 0 bases and V by 7 bases; bases with no gene match: 5. The CDR3 nucleotides are TGTGCCATCAAGTCAGGGGGAGCTAACTATGGCTACACCTTC. Its protein is CAIKSGGANYGYTF.

Many counts were recorded for this clonotype. This chain links TRBV30 with TRBJ2-7; 8 bases match TRBD1. The CDR3 has 13 amino acids. Germline assignment: CDR1 GTSNPN and CDR2 SVGIG (reference sequence). The junction had 7 bases not matched to a gene; V was cut back by 8 bases and J by 1 base. The DNA of the CDR3 is TGTGCCCGGAAGGACAGGGCGTCCTACGAGCAGTACTTC. It is translated as CARKDRASYEQYF.

J is TRBJ2-7 and V is TRBV5-1; 10 bases are a match to TRBD1. J gave up 5 bases and V 3 bases, and 11 bases lay outside the gene matches. Germline V gene sequence: CDR1 SGHRS, CDR2 YFSETQ. This CDR3 contains 16 residues. CDR3 residues: CASSSTGIDRGHEQYF. As DNA, the CDR3 is TGCGCCAGCAGCTCCACAGGAATTGACAGGGGGCACGAGCAGTACTTC.

The table lists this clonotype with many counts. The chain employs TRBV6-1 and TRBJ1-2; weak D call: TRBD1 (5 bases). Deletions cut 6 bases from V and 2 bases from J, with 13 bases between. The CDR3 sequence is 14 residues long. The germline V gene has CDR1 MNHNS and CDR2 SASEGT. The CDR3 region has the DNA TGTGCCAGCAGCGCGCGGGGACGGAACTATGGCTACACCTTC. Protein: CASSARGRNYGYTF.

The chain employs TRBV6-1 and TRBJ2-3; the D gene is possibly TRBD1 (6 bases). Trimming removed 6 bases from V and 8 bases from J, with 18 bases in between. The V gene's germline CDR1 is MNHNS and CDR2 SASEGT. The CDR3 contains 14 residues. CDR3 sequence reads: CASSPPGVQGTQYF. CDR3 nucleotide sequence: TGTGCCAGCAGCCCCCCAGGGGTGCAGGGTACGCAGTATTTT.

The chain couples TRBV3-1 to TRBJ1-5; D remains unclear. Germline lookup yields CDR1 LGHDT and CDR2 YNNKEL (reference sequence). The germline V and J ends were trimmed by 4 bases and 7 bases, with 14 bases remaining between them. The CDR3 has 14 amino acids. As DNA, the CDR3 is TGTGCCAGCAGCCCGGGGATCGCACGACAGCCCCAGCATTTT. It encodes CASSPGIARQPQHF.

The chain combines TRBV6-1 with TRBJ2-7; 9 bases are a match to TRBD2. Per germline, CDR1 MNHNS and CDR2 SASEGT. CDR3 length equals 15 residues. Trimming cost V 5 bases and J 4 bases; bases outside gene matches: 9. The CDR3 sequence is CASSTLSGGLYEQYF. In DNA, the CDR3 is TGTGCCAGCAGTACACTCAGCGGGGGGTTATACGAGCAGTACTTC.

This chain links TRBV4-1 with TRBJ1-5; perhaps TRBD1 as D (5 bases). Trimming pared 1 base from V and 1 base from J, leaving 8 bases between. The CDR3 consists of 15 residues. From germline, CDR1 is MGHRA and CDR2 YSYEKL. The CDR3 spells CASSQGTLSNQPQHF. DNA of the CDR3: TGCGCCAGCAGCCAAGGGACACTCAGCAATCAGCCCCAGCATTTT.